A single sample gave rise to the 22 T cell receptor beta chains below, sequenced in a study of CD8+ T cells in alopecia areata. In each case, RNA was isolated and then reverse transcribed into cDNA as the sequencing template. TCRdb's copy holds only in-frame clones and misses some; the assay was immunoSEQ multiplex PCR. The sample carries 79,000 or so clones, approximately 72% recorded once. Stated treatment: oral pan-JAK inhibitor, 5-10 mg twice daily. Sequencing used CD8+ T cells sorted from blood, obtained at week 24, from a patient treated with tofacitinib. The source of these receptors is a human donor with alopecia areata.

V and J are TRBV9 and TRBJ2-7, with 7 bases matching TRBD2. V shed 0 bases, J shed 2 bases, and the junction held 8 bases outside the gene matches. CDR3 length: 16 amino acids. CDR1 SGDLS and CDR2 YYNGEE come from the germline V gene. DNA for the CDR3: TGTGCCAGCAGCGTAGCGGGGGGATCAGGCGCCTACGAGCAGTACTTC. Amino acid sequence: CASSVAGGSGAYEQYF.

CDR3 sequence (DNA): TGTGCCAGCAGTTACTCGACAGGACCCCAAGAGACCCAGTACTTC. Translating gives CASSYSTGPQETQYF. The chain combines TRBV6-5 with TRBJ2-5, with D possibly matching TRBD1 (6 bases). This CDR3 has 15 amino acids. Per the germline V gene, CDR1 is MNHEY and CDR2 is SVGAGI. Trimming took off 0 bases at V and 1 base at J, with 9 bases between the two ends.

The rearrangement joins TRBV19 to TRBJ2-1; 7 bases map to TRBD2. From germline, CDR1 is LNHDA and CDR2 SQIVND (reference sequence). V was pared by 2 bases and J by 5 bases, with 6 bases of the junction left unmatched. The CDR3 spans 15 residues. In nucleotides, the CDR3 is TGTGCCAGTAGTATAATCGGGACTAACAACAATGAGCAGTTCTTC. Translation: CASSIIGTNNNEQFF.

J is TRBJ2-1 and V is TRBV4-3, with 11 bases aligning to TRBD1. This CDR3 is built from 15 residues. Germline V CDR1 and CDR2: LGHNA, YSLEER. V shed 1 base, J shed 8 bases, and the junction held 4 bases outside the gene matches. CDR3 nucleotides: TGCGCCAGCAGCCAAGGGGGGACAGGGGGATATGAGCAGTTCTTC. This encodes CASSQGGTGGYEQFF.

This chain connects TRBV4-3 to TRBJ2-2; 12 nucleotides line up with TRBD2. Unmatched junction bases numbered 1, after V lost 4 bases and J lost 1 base. The CDR3 spans 16 residues. Germline CDR1 is LGHNA and CDR2 is YSLEER. The CDR3 bases are TGCGCCAGCAGCCGGACTAGCGGGATGAACACCGGGGAGCTGTTTTTT. Translation gives CASSRTSGMNTGELFF.

V gene TRBV29-1 combines with J gene TRBJ2-1, with TRBD1 matching over 9 bases. Germline CDR1 and CDR2: SQVTM and ANQGSEA. The V gene end was trimmed by 6 bases and the J gene end by 2 bases; junction bases not matched to a gene: 8. The CDR3 runs 15 residues. The CDR3 protein is CSVGGTGLPYNEQFF. The CDR3 region has the DNA TGCAGCGTCGGGGGGACAGGGCTCCCCTACAATGAGCAGTTCTTC.

The chain is built from TRBV4-1 and TRBJ2-5; D perhaps matches TRBD1 (6 bases). The germline V and J ends were trimmed by 4 bases and 4 bases, with 19 bases remaining between them. The germline V gene encodes CDR1 MGHRA and CDR2 YSYEKL. The CDR3 runs to 16 residues. CDR3 residues: CASSLGVGGELETQYF. For the CDR3, the DNA is TGCGCCAGCAGCCTAGGAGTTGGGGGCGAATTAGAGACCCAGTACTTC.

V usage is TRBV27 and J usage is TRBJ2-7; D unresolved. Germline CDR1 reads MNHEY; CDR2 reads SMNVEV (reference sequence). With 3 bases removed from V and 3 bases from J, the gap between germline ends came to 6 bases. The CDR3 has 12 amino acids. This chain's CDR3 is CASSFGGYEQYF. CDR3 coding DNA: TGTGCCAGCAGTTTCGGCGGCTACGAGCAGTACTTC.

The rearrangement uses TRBV5-1 and TRBJ2-7; TRBD2 matches at 7 bases. The germline V gene has CDR1 SGHRS and CDR2 YFSETQ. V shed 2 bases, J shed 3 bases, and the junction held 5 bases outside the gene matches. The CDR3 contains 14 residues. The CDR3 nucleotides read TGCGCCAGCAGCTTCGGGGGGACGAACTACGAGCAGTACTTC. It codes for CASSFGGTNYEQYF.

V and J are TRBV15 and TRBJ2-1; TRBD2 agrees at 12 bases. Germline V gene data show CDR1 as LNHNV and CDR2 as YYDKDF (reference sequence). The CDR3 spans 17 residues. Germline trimming cut 5 bases from V and 2 bases from J; bases unmatched to any gene: 7. CDR3 DNA: TGTGCCACCAGCTGTCCACTAGCGGGAGGTCCCTACAATGAGCAGTTCTTC. It yields the protein CATSCPLAGGPYNEQFF.

This clone was seen more than once but under ten times. This rearrangement joins TRBV5-4 to TRBJ2-1, with a weak D call TRBD1 (5 bases). The germline V and J ends were trimmed by 1 base and 5 bases, with 10 bases remaining between them. The CDR3 has 14 amino acids. The germline CDR1 and CDR2 sequences are SGHNT and YYREEE (reference sequence). CDR3 sequence: CASSLTGTNNEQFF. CDR3 nucleotides: TGTGCCAGCAGCTTGACAGGCACTAACAATGAGCAGTTCTTC. The full variable domain, its missing parts supplied by reference TRBV5-4 and TRBJ2-1, is ETGVTQSPTHLIKTRGQQVTLRCSSQSGHNTVSWYQQALGQGPQFIFQYYREEENGRGNFPPRFSGLQFPNYSSELNVNALELDDSALYLCASSLTGTNNEQFFGPGTRLTVL.

The V and J genes are TRBV29-1 and TRBJ2-7, with D perhaps being TRBD1 or TRBD2 (6 bases each). CDR3 length equals 14 residues. V shed 0 bases and J shed 2 bases, with 11 bases lying between them. Germline V gene sequence: CDR1 SQVTM, CDR2 ANQGSEA. The CDR3 coding sequence is TGCAGCGTTGAAGAAAGGGGGGCGGCCTACGAGCAGTACTTC. Its protein product is CSVEERGAAYEQYF.

The V gene is TRBV5-4, the J gene TRBJ2-3; a weak D match, TRBD2 (5 bases). From germline, CDR1 is SGHNT and CDR2 YYREEE (reference sequence). This CDR3 is 12 amino acids long. V was clipped by 5 bases and J by 3 bases, with 7 bases between them. CDR3 nucleotides: TGTGCCAGCAGAAGGGAGACAGATACGCAGTATTTT. Its translation is CASRRETDTQYF.

The chain has TRBV14 and TRBJ2-5; tentatively, D is TRBD2 (8 bases). Germline V gives CDR1 SGHDN, CDR2 FVKESK. The CDR3 is 17 residues long. Trimming took 4 bases from V and 2 from J, leaving 20 bases between them. This chain's CDR3 is CASSPPGGTAGQETQYF. The CDR3 nucleotides read TGTGCCAGCAGCCCCCCGGGAGGGACAGCCGGTCAAGAGACCCAGTACTTC.

This chain connects TRBV29-1 to TRBJ2-5; D is possibly TRBD2 (6 bases). The end of the DNA fits TRBJ2-7 better, so the J call may be wrong. Germline assignment: CDR1 SQVTM and CDR2 ANQGSEA. The CDR3 contains 14 residues. This CDR3 is CSVGGLSLSYEQYF. The CDR3 DNA sequence: TGCAGCGTCGGGGGACTTTCCCTGAGCTACGAGCAGTACTTC.

This clone was seen a single time. This chain links TRBV29-1 with TRBJ2-7; 9 bases are a match to TRBD1. Losses at the gene ends were 8 bases for V and 4 bases for J; bases not matched to a gene: 9. The length of the CDR3 is 13 residues. Per the germline V gene, CDR1 is SQVTM and CDR2 is ANQGSEA. CDR3 nucleotide sequence: TGCAGCCTATTAACCGGGACAGGGTACGAGCAGTACTTC. Translation: CSLLTGTGYEQYF.

The chain has TRBV7-9 and TRBJ1-5, with 7 bases fitting TRBD1. The length of the CDR3 is 14 residues. V lost 8 bases, J lost 5 bases, and 9 bases stayed unmatched. The germline CDR1 and CDR2 sequences are SEHNR and FQNEAQ (reference sequence). The CDR3 protein is CASGLTGVDQPQHF. The CDR3 nucleotides are TGTGCCAGCGGCCTAACAGGGGTGGATCAGCCCCAGCATTTT.

The chain couples TRBV4-1 to TRBJ2-5; D gene unclear. V lost 0 bases and J 4 bases, leaving 9 bases between the germline ends. Germline CDR1 and CDR2: MGHRA and YSYEKL. This CDR3 region has 14 residues. The DNA for the CDR3 is TGCGCCAGCAGCCAAGATCTTAGTATAGAGACCCAGTACTTC. Translated: CASSQDLSIETQYF.

V gene TRBV5-6 combines with J gene TRBJ2-1, with 10 bases aligning to TRBD2. The CDR3 spans 15 residues. The germline V gene encodes CDR1 SGHDT and CDR2 YYEEEE. V shed 4 bases and J 2 bases; nucleotides not matched to a gene: 3. CDR3 sequence: CASSQTSGAYNEQFF. The CDR3 nucleotides read TGTGCCAGCAGCCAAACTAGCGGGGCCTACAATGAGCAGTTCTTC.

The chain carries TRBV7-9 and TRBJ1-1, with no clear D. With 3 bases removed from V and 6 bases from J, the gap between germline ends came to 14 bases. Looked up from germline, CDR1 is SEHNR and CDR2 is FQNEAQ (reference sequence). CDR3 size: 14 residues. The CDR3 coding sequence is TGTGCCAGCAGCTTTCCTATGGTTCCAGCTGAAGCTTTCTTT. Residues: CASSFPMVPAEAFF.

The chain links TRBV30 to TRBJ2-3; 7 bases are a match to TRBD2. From germline, CDR1 is GTSNPN and CDR2 SVGIG (reference sequence). Losses at the gene ends were 0 bases for V and 3 bases for J; bases not matched to a gene: 6. This CDR3 is built from 15 residues. For the CDR3, the DNA is TGTGCCTGGAGTGTAGGCGGGAGCTCAACAGATACGCAGTATTTT. Translated, it gives CAWSVGGSSTDTQYF.

This clone was counted at least ten times. This same CDR3 is encoded by further DNA sequences in the sample. The chain has TRBV7-9 and TRBJ2-2, with no clear D. Per the germline V gene, CDR1 is SEHNR and CDR2 is FQNEAQ (reference sequence). Between the trimmed V and J ends, which lost 5 bases and 2 bases, there was a span of 6 bases. The CDR3 totals 13 residues. The chain's CDR3 is CASSGTNTGELFF. CDR3 DNA sequence: TGTGCCAGCAGCGGCACAAACACCGGGGAGCTGTTTTTT. Based on the CDR3 plus reference TRBV7-9 and TRBJ2-2, the full variable domain is DTGVSQNPRHKITKRGQNVTFRCDPISEHNRLYWYRQTLGQGPEFLTYFQNEAQLEKSRLLSDRFSAERPKGSFSTLEIQRTEQGDSAMYLCASSGTNTGELFFGEGSRLTVL.